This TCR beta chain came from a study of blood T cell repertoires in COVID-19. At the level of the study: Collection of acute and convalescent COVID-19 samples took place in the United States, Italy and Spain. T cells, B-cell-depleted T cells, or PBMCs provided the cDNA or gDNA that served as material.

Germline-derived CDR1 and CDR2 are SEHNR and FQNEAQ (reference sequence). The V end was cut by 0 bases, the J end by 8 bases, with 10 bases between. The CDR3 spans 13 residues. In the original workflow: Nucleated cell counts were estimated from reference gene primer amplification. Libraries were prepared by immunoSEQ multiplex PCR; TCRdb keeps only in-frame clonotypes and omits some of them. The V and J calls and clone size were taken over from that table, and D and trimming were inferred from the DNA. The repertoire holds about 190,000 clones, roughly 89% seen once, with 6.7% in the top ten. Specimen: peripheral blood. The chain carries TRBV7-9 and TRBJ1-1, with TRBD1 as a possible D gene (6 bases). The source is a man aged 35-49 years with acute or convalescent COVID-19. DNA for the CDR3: TGTGCCAGCAGCTTAGCCCCGACAGGCGAAGCTTTCTTT. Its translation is CASSLAPTGEAFF.